This T cell receptor (beta chain) is from a study of T cells in Graves' hyperthyroidism and ophthalmopathy. RNA transcripts were the template for amplifying TCR beta CDR3 regions. When the TCR CDR3 underwent first-round RT-PCR, the HTBI primer set was used. TCRdb reprocessed the multiplex PCR reads with MiXCR, giving one entry per CDR3 protein. The repertoire holds more than 600,000 distinct CDR3 sequences, with about 17% as singletons. The study's findings and limits: Progression to ophthalmopathy was predicted a median of 6.5 months early.

This clonotype showed up just a few times. Antigen unknown. The CDR3 totals 15 residues. The V gene's germline CDR1 is SGHNT and CDR2 YENEEA. V shed 5 bases, J shed 5 bases, and the junction held 8 bases outside the gene matches. The sequenced sample consisted of blood. The chain is built from TRBV11-3 and TRBJ1-1; 10 nucleotides agree with TRBD1. This TCR was sampled from a young man with Graves' hyperthyroidism. The CDR3 DNA reads TGTGCCAGCAGCATGCGGACAGGGGGAGGGACTGAAGCTTTCTTT. Translating gives CASSMRTGGGTEAFF.